One sample yielded the 8 T cell receptor beta chains listed below, sequenced in a study of shared clonotypes between healthy human individuals. Repertoires were generated with immunoSEQ multiplex PCR, while TCRdb's copy carries only in-frame clones and drops some. The profile shows over 1.5 million clones, 98% of them singletons. The material sequenced was naive CD4+ T cells sorted from blood. Subset noted: CD45RA+ positively selected. The receptors originated from a man younger than 45 in good health.

The chain uses TRBV14 and TRBJ2-1, with D unclear. From germline, CDR1 is SGHDN and CDR2 FVKESK. V was cut by 0 bases and J by 10 bases, with 10 bases left in between. The CDR3 runs 13 residues. The CDR3 DNA follows: TGTGCCAGCAGCCAAGATCTGGGCAGGGAGCAGTTCTTC. Translated, it gives CASSQDLGREQFF.

The genes are TRBV2 and TRBJ2-5, with 7 positions matching TRBD2. CDR1 and CDR2 from the germline V gene are SNHLY and FYNNEI. CDR3 length equals 13 residues. J was trimmed by 5 bases and V by 4 bases; bases with no gene match: 4. In DNA, the CDR3 is TGTGCCAGCAGTGTGGCGGGAGTGGAGACCCAGTACTTC. The encoded protein is CASSVAGVETQYF.

The rearrangement links TRBV6-5 to TRBJ1-1; 8 nucleotides match TRBD1. CDR3 length equals 14 residues. The V segment lost 4 bases and the J segment 2 bases; nucleotides outside the gene matches: 3. Germline V gene data show CDR1 as MNHEY and CDR2 as SVGAGI. The CDR3 reads CASSSDRGNTEAFF. CDR3 nucleotides: TGTGCCAGCAGTTCCGACAGGGGTAACACTGAAGCTTTCTTT.

The chain uses TRBV18 and TRBJ2-2; 9 positions match TRBD1. The CDR3 extends over 15 amino acids. V lost 4 bases and J lost 4; bases outside the gene matches: 4. Germline CDR1 is KGHSH and CDR2 is LQKENI. Written as DNA, the CDR3 is TGTGCCAGCTCACAACAGGGGGCGGTCACCGGGGAGCTGTTTTTT. This encodes CASSQQGAVTGELFF.

The rearrangement joins TRBV30 to TRBJ1-5; D gene ambiguous. This CDR3 contains 13 residues. CDR1 and CDR2 (germline): GTSNPN, SVGIG (reference sequence). V was pared by 2 bases and J by 4 bases, with 9 bases between. CDR3 amino acids: CAWSSMDNQPQHF. As DNA, the CDR3 is TGTGCCTGGAGTTCTATGGATAATCAGCCCCAGCATTTT. Filled out from reference TRBV30 and TRBJ1-5, the complete variable domain reads SQTIHQWPATLVQPVGSPLSLECTVEGTSNPNLYWYRQAAGRGLQLLFYSVGIGQISSEVPQNLSASRPQDRQFILSSKKLLLSDSGFYLCAWSSMDNQPQHFGDGTRLSIL.

As concerns this clone: The same CDR3 arises from other DNA sequences in this sample as well. V usage is TRBV7-9 and J usage is TRBJ2-1, with 12 positions matching TRBD2. Germline assignment: CDR1 SEHNR and CDR2 FQNEAQ (reference sequence). Trimming took 5 bases from V and 7 from J; bases not matched to a gene: 6. The length of the CDR3 is 15 residues. CDR3 coding DNA: TGTGCCAGCAGCCCGAGACTAGCGGGGGATAATGAGCAGTTCTTC. As protein: CASSPRLAGDNEQFF.

The chain recombines TRBV19 with TRBJ2-4, with 11 bases identical to TRBD1. The V and J ends lost 0 bases and 3 bases, in that order; junction bases with no gene match: 10. This CDR3 comprises 19 residues. The V gene's germline CDR1 is LNHDA and CDR2 SQIVND (reference sequence). The CDR3 is CASSIDFSGTGGYKNIQYF. CDR3 in DNA: TGTGCCAGTAGTATAGATTTCTCTGGGACAGGGGGTTACAAAAACATTCAGTACTTC. Filled out from reference TRBV19 and TRBJ2-4, the complete variable domain reads DGGITQSPKYLFRKEGQNVTLSCEQNLNHDAMYWYRQDPGQGLRLIYYSQIVNDFQKGDIAEGYSVSREKKESFPLTVTSAQKNPTAFYLCASSIDFSGTGGYKNIQYFGAGTRLSVL.

The chain couples TRBV6-1 to TRBJ2-1, with D unresolved. The germline V gene has CDR1 MNHNS and CDR2 SASEGT. The CDR3 runs 13 residues. The V end was cut by 3 bases, the J end by 7 bases, with 10 bases between. Written as DNA, the CDR3 is TGTGCCAGCAGTGACCCTCGTCGAAATGAGCAGTTCTTC. Protein product: CASSDPRRNEQFF.